The 25 T cell receptor beta chains in this list originate from one sample, sequenced in a study of blood T cell repertoires in COVID-19. Data came from immunoSEQ multiplex PCR; TCRdb stores just in-frame clones and leaves some out. Seen here are approximately 350,000 clones, around 82% observed once, and the top ten hold roughly 3%. Material: peripheral blood. Receptors originate from a man aged 25 to 40 with active or convalescent COVID-19.

This chain joins TRBV7-8 and TRBJ2-7; the D gene is possibly TRBD2 (6 bases). Trimming took off 4 bases at V and 2 bases at J, with 18 bases between the two ends. CDR3 size: 16 residues. Germline lookup yields CDR1 SGHVS and CDR2 FQNEAQ. The CDR3 nucleotides read TGTGCCAGCAGCTCAAGCTTCAGCGGAGGGACCTACGAGCAGTACTTC. This translates into CASSSSFSGGTYEQYF.

The V and J genes are TRBV4-3 and TRBJ2-7; D is ambiguous. V was cut by 5 bases and J by 4 bases, with 12 bases left in between. The germline gives CDR1 LGHNA, CDR2 YSLEER. CDR3 size: 13 residues. The DNA for the CDR3 is TGCGCCAGCAGCACGAACCTCGGGTACGAGCAGTACTTC. This gives the protein CASSTNLGYEQYF.

CDR3 bases: TGTGCCACCCAGGCGTCTGGGGCCAACGTCCTGACTTTC. It translates to CATQASGANVLTF. The rearrangement links TRBV15 to TRBJ2-6; D gene uncertain. V was trimmed by 8 bases and J by 1 base, leaving 6 bases between them. In germline, CDR1 is LNHNV, CDR2 YYDKDF (reference sequence). CDR3 length: 13 amino acids.

The V gene is TRBV9, the J gene TRBJ2-1; 9 bases agree with TRBD2. This CDR3 has 15 amino acids. Germline V CDR1 and CDR2: SGDLS, YYNGEE. V gave up 0 bases and J gave up 8 bases; unmatched junction bases: 6. CDR3 DNA sequence: TGTGCCAGCAGCGTAGCGGGGCGGGGGGGCGATGAGCAGTTCTTC. As protein: CASSVAGRGGDEQFF.

The J gene is TRBJ1-1, the V gene TRBV2; 9 nucleotides align to TRBD1. CDR1 is SNHLY, CDR2 FYNNEI, per germline. The CDR3 runs 14 residues. The V and J ends lost 3 bases and 7 bases, in that order; junction bases with no gene match: 6. The DNA for the CDR3 is TGTGCCAGCAGTGAGCGGGACAGGGTAGGTGAAGCTTTCTTT. Translation: CASSERDRVGEAFF. Together with reference TRBV2 and TRBJ1-1, the CDR3 gives the full variable domain: EPEVTQTPSHQVTQMGQEVILRCVPISNHLYFYWYRQILGQKVEFLVSFYNNEISEKSEIFDDQFSVERPDGSNFTLKIRSTKLEDSAMYFCASSERDRVGEAFFGQGTRLTVV.

The rearrangement joins TRBV6-5 to TRBJ1-2, with 8 bases fitting TRBD1. The CDR3 contains 14 residues. Germline V gene data show CDR1 as MNHEY and CDR2 as SVGAGI. J gave up 4 bases and V 8 bases, and 9 bases lay outside the gene matches. As DNA, the CDR3 is TGTGCCAGCGGGGAAACAGGGGGAAGCTATGGCTACACCTTC. Translated, it gives CASGETGGSYGYTF.

J is TRBJ1-2 and V is TRBV5-1, with 7 bases matching TRBD1. Germline V gives CDR1 SGHRS, CDR2 YFSETQ. The J segment lost 3 bases and the V segment lost 4 bases, leaving 9 bases of the junction unmatched. This CDR3 has 15 residues. Written as DNA, the CDR3 is TGCGCCAGCAGCCCGGACAGGTCGGGCTACTATGGCTACACCTTC. Its translation is CASSPDRSGYYGYTF.

This chain uses TRBV30 with TRBJ2-1; tentative D call: TRBD2 (5 bases). The germline gives CDR1 GTSNPN, CDR2 SVGIG (reference sequence). CDR3 length: 14 amino acids. V lost 7 bases and J lost 0, with 13 bases in between. CDR3 sequence (DNA): TGTGCCTCCGGAGCGGACCTCTCCTACAATGAGCAGTTCTTC. Its translation: CASGADLSYNEQFF. Using reference TRBV30 and TRBJ2-1 for the parts outside the CDR3, the full variable domain is SQTIHQWPATLVQPVGSPLSLECTVEGTSNPNLYWYRQAAGRGLQLLFYSVGIGQISSEVPQNLSASRPQDRQFILSSKKLLLSDSGFYLCASGADLSYNEQFFGPGTRLTVL.

V usage is TRBV7-2 and J usage is TRBJ2-6, with D tentatively TRBD2 (7 bases). The ends were cut back, 5 bases at V and 4 bases at J, with 18 bases in the middle. Germline CDR1 and CDR2: SGHTA and FQGNSA. This CDR3 is built from 17 residues. The CDR3 region has the DNA TGTGCCAGCAGCCGCCCCCGGGGGGCGTCCGGGGCCAACGTCCTGACTTTC. Translated, it gives CASSRPRGASGANVLTF.

CDR3 amino acids: CASSSTGASTEAFF. The CDR3 DNA reads as TGTGCCAGCAGCTCGACAGGGGCGAGTACTGAAGCTTTCTTT. The chain has TRBV7-2 and TRBJ1-1; 8 nucleotides line up with TRBD1. Looked up from germline, CDR1 is SGHTA and CDR2 is FQGNSA. V lost 4 bases, J lost 5 bases, and 6 bases stayed unmatched. This CDR3 spans 14 amino acids.

V gene TRBV7-9 combines with J gene TRBJ2-7, with a weak D call TRBD1 (6 bases). Trimming removed 2 bases at V and 7 bases at J, with 21 bases between. The CDR3 covers 16 residues. Germline V gives CDR1 SEHNR, CDR2 FQNEAQ (reference sequence). The CDR3 region is CASSLTSGVRRYEQYF. CDR3 in DNA: TGTGCCAGCAGCTTAACTTCAGGGGTGAGGCGGTATGAGCAGTACTTC.

The chain joins TRBV30 to TRBJ2-7; 16 bases match TRBD2. Unmatched junction bases numbered 5, after V lost 3 bases and J lost 9 bases. The V gene's germline CDR1 is GTSNPN and CDR2 SVGIG (reference sequence). The CDR3 sequence is 14 residues long. DNA for the CDR3: TGTGCCTGGAGCCCGGGACTAGCGGGGGGGCGGCAGTACTTC. As protein: CAWSPGLAGGRQYF.

The chain uses TRBV5-5 and TRBJ2-1; D gene unclear. Germline V gives CDR1 SGHKS, CDR2 YYEKEE (reference sequence). V was pared by 4 bases and J by 5 bases, with 13 bases between. This CDR3 comprises 14 residues. The DNA for the CDR3 is TGTGCCAGCAGCCCACCTCCTACCCACAATGAGCAGTTCTTC. Translating it yields CASSPPPTHNEQFF.

The J gene is TRBJ2-7, the V gene TRBV7-9; no firm D call. Trimming pared 0 bases from V and 3 bases from J, leaving 6 bases between. CDR1 is SEHNR, CDR2 FQNEAQ, per germline (reference sequence). This CDR3 comprises 13 residues. CDR3 nucleotides: TGTGCCAGCAGCTTAGCTAGCAGCTACGAGCAGTACTTC. This encodes CASSLASSYEQYF.

The V gene is TRBV5-3, the J gene TRBJ1-1; unclear D gene. TRBV5-3 is assigned to the ORF class and has an uncertain function. The CDR3 covers 15 residues. V shed 4 bases and J shed 0 bases, with 13 bases lying between them. CDR3 nucleotide sequence: TGTGCCAGAAGCCGCCGGGAGCCGCTGAACACTGAAGCTTTCTTT. This encodes CARSRREPLNTEAFF.

This sequence joins TRBV7-8 and TRBJ2-1; 7 nucleotides align to TRBD1. J lost 3 bases, V lost 6 bases, and 8 bases had no gene match. The CDR3 is 15 residues long. Per the germline V gene, CDR1 is SGHVS and CDR2 is FQNEAQ. The CDR3 loop is CASSSDRVRYNEQFF. CDR3 in DNA: TGTGCCAGCAGTTCAGACAGGGTGCGCTACAATGAGCAGTTCTTC.

V is TRBV5-1 and J is TRBJ2-1, with 13 bases aligning to TRBD2. After removal of 4 bases from V and 10 bases from J, the junction contained 8 bases not matched to a gene. The CDR3 sequence is 15 residues long. The germline V gene encodes CDR1 SGHRS and CDR2 YFSETQ. For the CDR3, the DNA is TGCGCCAGCAGCGTGACTAGCGGGAGGTCGGGCGAGCAGTTCTTC. Its translation is CASSVTSGRSGEQFF.

This chain connects TRBV14 to TRBJ2-7; TRBD1 matches 7 bases. With 5 bases clipped from V and 6 bases from J, the junction kept 13 bases outside the gene matches. The CDR3 is 15 residues long. Germline lookup yields CDR1 SGHDN and CDR2 FVKESK. The CDR3: CASSVLWQGVSEQYF. The CDR3 coding sequence is TGTGCCAGCAGCGTCCTGTGGCAGGGGGTCAGCGAGCAGTACTTC. The variable domain in full, completed from reference TRBV14 and TRBJ2-7, reads EAGVTQFPSHSVIEKGQTVTLRCDPISGHDNLYWYRRVMGKEIKFLLHFVKESKQDESGMPNNRFLAERTGGTYSTLKVQPAELEDSGVYFCASSVLWQGVSEQYFGPGTRLTVT.

This rearrangement joins TRBV7-6 to TRBJ2-1; 7 nucleotides agree with TRBD2. Germline V gene sequence: CDR1 SGHVS, CDR2 FNYEAQ. The CDR3 runs to 14 residues. V dropped 10 bases and J dropped 10; count of bases not matched to a gene: 16. DNA for the CDR3: TGTGCCACCACCTCGGCTGGGAGGGTAGGAGAGCAGTTCTTC. Its protein product is CATTSAGRVGEQFF.

This clone was counted between two and nine times. The gene calls are TRBV5-1 and TRBJ2-3, with TRBD2 matching 8 bases. The germline V gene has CDR1 SGHRS and CDR2 YFSETQ. V lost 5 bases to trimming and J lost 2 bases; unmatched junction nucleotides: 7. The CDR3 consists of 15 residues. CDR3 bases: TGCGCCAGCAGAACCGCGGGGGGAGACACAGATACGCAGTATTTT. Translation: CASRTAGGDTDTQYF.

The gene calls are TRBV7-2 and TRBJ2-7; TRBD1 matches at 7 bases. The CDR3 is 13 residues long. Germline V gene data show CDR1 as SGHTA and CDR2 as FQGNSA. The V segment lost 5 bases and the J segment 6 bases; nucleotides outside the gene matches: 7. As DNA, the CDR3 is TGTGCCAGCAGCCCAGGGGGAGACCCCGAGCAGTACTTC. Translated, it gives CASSPGGDPEQYF.

A single count supports this clone. V and J are TRBV18 and TRBJ2-2; 8 bases fit TRBD1. The CDR3 is 15 amino acids. Germline values: CDR1 KGHSH, CDR2 LQKENI. Losses at the gene ends were 3 bases for V and 7 bases for J; bases not matched to a gene: 7. In nucleotides, the CDR3 is TGTGCCAGCTCACCCGGACAGGGAGAAGGCGGGGAGCTGTTTTTT. It yields the protein CASSPGQGEGGELFF.

The V and J genes are TRBV18 and TRBJ1-3; D is possibly TRBD1 (6 bases). There are 17 residues in the CDR3. The germline V gene has CDR1 KGHSH and CDR2 LQKENI. Deletions cut 6 bases from V and 1 base from J, with 19 bases between. CDR3 nucleotide sequence: TGTGCCAGCTCGTCGACTCCGGGACAACCGTCTGGAAACACCATATATTTT. It encodes CASSSTPGQPSGNTIYF.

The chain couples TRBV30 to TRBJ2-7; 7 positions agree with TRBD2. With 1 base clipped from V and 3 bases from J, the junction kept 6 bases outside the gene matches. The CDR3 sequence is 14 residues long. Germline CDR1 GTSNPN, CDR2 SVGIG (reference sequence). The CDR3 loop is CAWSGAGVDYEQYF. The CDR3 DNA reads TGTGCCTGGAGTGGGGCGGGAGTCGACTACGAGCAGTACTTC.

This chain uses TRBV10-3 with TRBJ1-4; 8 positions agree with TRBD1. CDR3 size: 16 residues. Germline CDR1 reads ENHRY; CDR2 reads SYGVKD. V lost 3 bases and J lost 6; bases outside the gene matches: 9. The CDR3 region has the DNA TGTGCCATCAGTGACTCCCGGGACAGGAGGGATGAAAAACTGTTTTTT. Protein: CAISDSRDRRDEKLFF.